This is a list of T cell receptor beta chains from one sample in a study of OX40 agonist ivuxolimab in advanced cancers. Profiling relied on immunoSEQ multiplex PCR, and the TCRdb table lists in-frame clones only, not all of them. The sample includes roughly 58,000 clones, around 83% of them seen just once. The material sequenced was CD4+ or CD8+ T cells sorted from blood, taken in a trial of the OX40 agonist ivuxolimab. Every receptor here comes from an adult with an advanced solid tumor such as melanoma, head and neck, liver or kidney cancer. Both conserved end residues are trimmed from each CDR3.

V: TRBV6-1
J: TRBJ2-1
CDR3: ASSHGTSKHNEQF

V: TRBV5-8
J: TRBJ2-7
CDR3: ASRNNGQISYEQY

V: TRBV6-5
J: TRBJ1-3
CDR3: ASRTTGAGNTIY

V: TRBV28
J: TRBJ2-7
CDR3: ASSLYDTDYVEQY

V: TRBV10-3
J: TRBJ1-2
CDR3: AISGTQDGYT

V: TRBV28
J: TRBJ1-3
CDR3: ASRSSGNTIY

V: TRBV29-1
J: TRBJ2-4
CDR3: SVGAGNKNIQY

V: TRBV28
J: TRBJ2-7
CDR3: ASSLFTGTGGSYEQY

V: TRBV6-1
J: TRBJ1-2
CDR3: AGTTGVEGYT

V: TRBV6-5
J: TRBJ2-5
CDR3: ASSSTQETQY

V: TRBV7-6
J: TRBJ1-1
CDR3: ASSLAAGDPSEAF

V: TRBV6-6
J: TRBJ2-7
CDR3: ASSSTTPNYEQY

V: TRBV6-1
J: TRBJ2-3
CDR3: ASTLSPSSGDTQY

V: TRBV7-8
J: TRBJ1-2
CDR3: ASSLGGGTGRGYT

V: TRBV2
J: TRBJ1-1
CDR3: ASSGRGAAF

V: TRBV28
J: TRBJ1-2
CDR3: ASGRDISGYT

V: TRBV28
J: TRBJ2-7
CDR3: ASSGPGLAYEQY

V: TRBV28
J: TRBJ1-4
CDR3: ASRETLVATNEKLF